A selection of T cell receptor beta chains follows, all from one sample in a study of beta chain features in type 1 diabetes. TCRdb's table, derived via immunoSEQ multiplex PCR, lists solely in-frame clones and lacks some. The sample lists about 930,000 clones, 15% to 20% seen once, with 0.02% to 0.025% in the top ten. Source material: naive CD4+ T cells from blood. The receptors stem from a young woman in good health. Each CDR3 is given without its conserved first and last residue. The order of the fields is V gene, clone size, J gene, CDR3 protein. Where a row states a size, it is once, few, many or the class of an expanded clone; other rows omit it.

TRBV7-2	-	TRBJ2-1	ASRKLAGGPDEQF
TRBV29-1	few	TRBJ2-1	SVGGERDRVYNEQF
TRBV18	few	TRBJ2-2	ASSLALASNTGELF
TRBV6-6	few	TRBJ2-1	ASSYMLAGGPAEQF
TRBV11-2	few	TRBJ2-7	ASSSAGGHEQY
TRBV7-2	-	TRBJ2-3	ASSLESSGRALY
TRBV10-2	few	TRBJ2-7	ASKSLGSVSEQY
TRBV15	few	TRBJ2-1	ATSRSNSGRYNEQF
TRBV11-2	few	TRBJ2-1	ASSATSGRVYEQF
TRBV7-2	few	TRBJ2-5	ASSLVLSSETQY
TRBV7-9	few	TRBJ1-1	ASSREFITEAF
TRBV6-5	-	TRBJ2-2	ASSGQGNTGELF
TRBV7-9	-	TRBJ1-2	ASSSWDREISNYGYT
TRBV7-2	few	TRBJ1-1	ASSQRRTGAGEAF
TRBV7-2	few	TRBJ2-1	ASRRDRGTYNEQF
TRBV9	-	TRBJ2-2	ASSVGGNTGELF
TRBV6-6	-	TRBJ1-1	ASSQQGRNTEAF
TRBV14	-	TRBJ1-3	ASSPSGNTIY
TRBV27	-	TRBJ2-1	ASSTYNEQF
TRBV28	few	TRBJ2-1	ASSSIKTYEQF
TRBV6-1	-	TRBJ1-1	ASSRDVRAF
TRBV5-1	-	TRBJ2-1	ASSLRLAGRYNEQF
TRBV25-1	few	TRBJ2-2	ASSVRYGTGELF
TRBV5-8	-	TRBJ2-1	ASQVGIRQF
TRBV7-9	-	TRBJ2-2	ASSLVNAGELF
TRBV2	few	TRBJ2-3	ASSGQGLDTQY
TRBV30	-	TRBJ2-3	AWITTDTQY
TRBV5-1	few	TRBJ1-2	ASSLWSSRGYT
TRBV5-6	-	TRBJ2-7	ASSFWGVGYEQY
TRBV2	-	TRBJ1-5	ASSEALTDSNH
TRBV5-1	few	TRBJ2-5	ASSGAQRGETQY
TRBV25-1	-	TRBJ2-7	ASSESSGTYEQY
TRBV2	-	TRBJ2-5	ASSGGGSKETQY
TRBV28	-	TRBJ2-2	ASKATVGMNTGELF
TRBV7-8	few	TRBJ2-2	ASSLVGAGELF
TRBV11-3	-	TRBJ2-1	ASSLKAEDSEQF
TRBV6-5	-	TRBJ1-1	ASSSTTSRGSF
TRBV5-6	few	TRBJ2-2	ASTKKRESGTGELF
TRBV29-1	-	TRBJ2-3	SAVGQASTDTQY
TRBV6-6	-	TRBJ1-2	ASSYGSGTGYGYT
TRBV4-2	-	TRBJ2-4	ASSQDSGAKNIQY
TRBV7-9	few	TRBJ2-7	ASSTQGVPSYEQY
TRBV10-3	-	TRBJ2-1	AISEHQGYEQF
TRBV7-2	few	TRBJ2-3	ASSVGGGSTDTQY
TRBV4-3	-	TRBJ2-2	ASSQESGTVYTGELF
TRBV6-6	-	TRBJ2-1	ASTLAAYNEQF
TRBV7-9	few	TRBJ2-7	ASSFYAGGAYEQY
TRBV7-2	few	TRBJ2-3	ASRAGGGDTQY
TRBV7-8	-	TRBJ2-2	ASSSTTLGDNTGELF
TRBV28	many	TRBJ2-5	ASSFPQETQY
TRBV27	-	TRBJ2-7	ASNSRGAYEQY
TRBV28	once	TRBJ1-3	ASSTPDRRSGNTIY
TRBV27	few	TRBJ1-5	ASSLVSGGNQPQH
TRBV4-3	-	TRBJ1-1	ASSQDRKGETEAF
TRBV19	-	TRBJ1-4	ASSMSVNEKLF
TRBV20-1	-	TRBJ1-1	SRTPNTEAF
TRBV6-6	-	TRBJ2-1	ASSHIPGGVGNEQF
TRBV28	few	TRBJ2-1	ASTQPLGPSEQF
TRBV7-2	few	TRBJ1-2	ASSFAAGEIYGYT
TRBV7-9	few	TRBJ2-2	ASSSARLTGELF